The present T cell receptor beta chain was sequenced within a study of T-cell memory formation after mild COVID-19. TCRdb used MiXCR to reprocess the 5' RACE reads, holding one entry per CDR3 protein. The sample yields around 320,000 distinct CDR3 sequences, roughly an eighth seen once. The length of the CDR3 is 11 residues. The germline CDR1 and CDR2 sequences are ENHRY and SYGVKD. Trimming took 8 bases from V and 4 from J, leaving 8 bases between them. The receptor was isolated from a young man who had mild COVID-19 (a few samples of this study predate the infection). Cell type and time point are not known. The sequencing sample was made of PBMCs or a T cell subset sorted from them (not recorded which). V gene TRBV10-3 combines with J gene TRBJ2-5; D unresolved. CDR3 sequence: CAIGVGETQYF. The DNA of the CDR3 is TGTGCCATCGGGGTTGGAGAGACCCAGTACTTC.